Below, 18 T cell receptor beta chains from the same sample are listed, as sequenced in a study of T cells in localized non-small cell lung cancer. The method was immunoSEQ multiplex PCR; TCRdb's version includes in-frame clones alone and lacks a portion of them. The sample lists roughly 30,000 clones; about 90% were seen once. The starting material was PBMCs, obtained before any cancer treatment. These receptors all stem from a man between 40 and 70 years old with stage II lung adenocarcinoma.

The rearrangement links TRBV14 to TRBJ1-1; D gene unclear. The V and J ends lost 4 bases and 3 bases respectively, with 9 bases between them. Germline values: CDR1 SGHDN, CDR2 FVKESK. The CDR3 extends over 13 amino acids. The CDR3 DNA reads TGTGCCAGCAGCCGGGAGCTCTACACTGAAGCTTTCTTT. Protein sequence: CASSRELYTEAFF. The full variable domain, rest sourced from reference TRBV14 and TRBJ1-1, is EAGVTQFPSHSVIEKGQTVTLRCDPISGHDNLYWYRRVMGKEIKFLLHFVKESKQDESGMPNNRFLAERTGGTYSTLKVQPAELEDSGVYFCASSRELYTEAFFGQGTRLTVV.

The J gene is TRBJ2-7, the V gene TRBV29-1; D ambiguous. V lost 7 bases and J lost 2, with 15 bases in between. Germline assignment: CDR1 SQVTM and CDR2 ANQGSEA. This CDR3 is built from 13 residues. The CDR3 spells CSAWRDTAYEQYF. CDR3 in DNA: TGCAGCGCGTGGCGAGACACGGCCTACGAGCAGTACTTC.

The CDR3 sequence: CASSLAGRDGYTF. CDR3 sequence (DNA): TGTGCCAGCAGCCTCGCCGGGAGGGATGGCTACACCTTC. The V call is TRBV13, the J call TRBJ1-2; no firm D call. CDR3 length: 13 amino acids. V was cut by 5 bases and J by 6 bases, with 13 bases left in between. CDR1 and CDR2 (germline): PRHDT, FYEKMQ (reference sequence).

The chain links TRBV4-1 to TRBJ1-4, with TRBD1 as a possible D gene (6 bases). Trimming pared 0 bases from V and 3 bases from J, leaving 17 bases between. This CDR3 is built from 18 residues. The germline gives CDR1 MGHRA, CDR2 YSYEKL. The chain's CDR3 is CASSQDATGGASNEKLFF. The CDR3 DNA follows: TGCGCCAGCAGCCAAGACGCGACAGGAGGGGCCTCTAATGAAAAACTGTTTTTT.

V gene TRBV7-2 combines with J gene TRBJ2-1; D is unresolved. Trimming took 6 bases from V and 7 from J, leaving 19 bases between them. Germline assignment: CDR1 SGHTA and CDR2 FQGNSA. CDR3 length: 15 amino acids. The CDR3 loop is CASSSNYQRANEQFF. CDR3 sequence (DNA): TGTGCCAGCAGTTCGAATTACCAAAGGGCGAATGAGCAGTTCTTC.

The genes are TRBV28 and TRBJ2-5; the match to TRBD1 covers 7 bases. The CDR3 runs to 16 residues. Per the germline V gene, CDR1 is MDHEN and CDR2 is SYDVKM. V lost 5 bases and J lost 1; bases outside the gene matches: 10. CDR3 protein: CASSVSGQTIQETQYF. CDR3 DNA sequence: TGTGCCAGCAGTGTATCGGGACAGACCATCCAAGAGACCCAGTACTTC. Based on the CDR3 plus reference TRBV28 and TRBJ2-5, the full variable domain is DVKVTQSSRYLVKRTGEKVFLECVQDMDHENMFWYRQDPGLGLRLIYFSYDVKMKEKGDIPEGYSVSREKKERFSLILESASTNQTSMYLCASSVSGQTIQETQYFGPGTRLLVL.

The chain employs TRBV6-1 and TRBJ2-3, with TRBD2 matching 9 bases. Germline lookup yields CDR1 MNHNS and CDR2 SASEGT. V was pared by 7 bases and J by 14 bases, with 13 bases of the junction left unmatched. This CDR3 comprises 13 residues. The CDR3 nucleotides are TGTGCCAGCAAATCCGCGGAAGCGGGAGGTCGGTATTTT. It specifies CASKSAEAGGRYF.

The chain carries TRBV19 and TRBJ2-7; D uncertain. V lost 5 bases to trimming and J lost 5 bases, with 7 bases between them. The CDR3 has 11 amino acids. The germline CDR1 and CDR2 sequences are LNHDA and SQIVND (reference sequence). The CDR3 coding sequence is TGTGCCAGTAGTGGGTCCCACGAGCAGTACTTC. Its translation: CASSGSHEQYF.

V is TRBV27 and J is TRBJ1-2; D is undetermined. Germline V gives CDR1 MNHEY, CDR2 SMNVEV (reference sequence). The CDR3 is 14 residues long. Trimming shortened V by 0 bases and J by 1 base, and 6 bases separated the two germline ends. This chain's CDR3 is CASSLSSDNYGYTF. CDR3 DNA sequence: TGTGCCAGCAGTTTATCATCCGATAACTATGGCTACACCTTC.

V gene TRBV6-1 combines with J gene TRBJ2-4; maybe TRBD1 (6 bases). Trimming left V 7 bases short and J 11 bases short, with 15 bases between. Germline-derived CDR1 and CDR2 are MNHNS and SASEGT. CDR3 size: 12 residues. In nucleotides, the CDR3 is TGTGCCAGCAATCGGGACACCAACCTTCAGTACTTC. Protein: CASNRDTNLQYF.

This rearrangement joins TRBV30 to TRBJ1-2; the D gene is possibly TRBD1 (6 bases). The CDR3 totals 13 residues. The V end was cut by 3 bases, the J end by 7 bases, with 15 bases between. In germline, CDR1 is GTSNPN, CDR2 SVGIG (reference sequence). This chain's CDR3 is CAWRGGGIGGYTF. As DNA, the CDR3 is TGTGCCTGGAGGGGAGGGGGTATAGGTGGCTACACCTTC.

This chain links TRBV4-2 with TRBJ1-2; D is possibly TRBD1 (5 bases). The CDR3 runs 13 residues. The germline V gene has CDR1 LGHNA and CDR2 YNFKEQ. Trimming shortened V by 1 base and J by 7 bases, and 10 bases separated the two germline ends. The CDR3 DNA sequence: TGTGCCAGCAGCCAAGTGGGGGGGGTTGGCTACACCTTC. It is translated as CASSQVGGVGYTF.

The CDR3 sequence: CASSQGPARGPQPQHF. CDR3 nucleotide sequence: TGTGCCAGCAGCCAAGGCCCCGCCAGGGGGCCTCAGCCCCAGCATTTT. The chain recombines TRBV14 with TRBJ1-5; TRBD1 agrees at 8 bases. CDR3 length equals 16 residues. Trimming removed 1 base from V and 6 bases from J; junction bases left unmatched: 8. The germline CDR1 and CDR2 sequences are SGHDN and FVKESK.

This sequence joins TRBV5-1 and TRBJ1-1; weak D call: TRBD1 (5 bases). The CDR3 has 16 residues. Germline-derived CDR1 and CDR2 are SGHRS and YFSETQ. V was cut by 0 bases and J by 0 bases, with 12 bases left in between. The CDR3: CASSLEGRRVNTEAFF. CDR3 in DNA: TGCGCCAGCAGCTTGGAGGGACGGCGGGTGAACACTGAAGCTTTCTTT.

This clone is large (0.1 to 1%) in the sample. The chain is built from TRBV15 and TRBJ1-1; no clear D gene. CDR3 length: 14 amino acids. Trimming shortened V by 0 bases and J by 4 bases, and 9 bases separated the two germline ends. CDR1 is LNHNV, CDR2 YYDKDF, per germline (reference sequence). CDR3 sequence: CATSRDLAGTEAFF. The CDR3 DNA reads as TGTGCCACCAGCAGAGATTTGGCGGGCACTGAAGCTTTCTTT.

The count of this clone is one. The V call is TRBV10-2, the J call TRBJ1-1, with a tentative D call TRBD1 (6 bases). CDR1 and CDR2 (germline): WSHSY, SAAADI. This CDR3 contains 13 residues. V gave up 4 bases and J gave up 1 base, with 7 bases separating them. The CDR3 DNA follows: TGCGCCAGCAGTGGACAGGAGAACACTGAAGCTTTCTTT. Protein product: CASSGQENTEAFF.

This rearrangement joins TRBV15 to TRBJ1-1; D is perhaps TRBD1 (6 bases). CDR3 length equals 14 residues. V lost 0 bases to trimming and J lost 4 bases, with 9 bases between them. The germline CDR1 and CDR2 sequences are LNHNV and YYDKDF (reference sequence). In DNA form, the CDR3 reads TGTGCCACCAGCAGAGATCGAGGGGGCACTGAAGCTTTCTTT. Its protein product is CATSRDRGGTEAFF.

The chain couples TRBV5-1 to TRBJ2-3; the match to TRBD1 covers 9 bases. The junction had 8 bases not matched to a gene; V was cut back by 5 bases and J by 4 bases. The CDR3 spans 15 residues. Germline V lookup: CDR1 SGHRS, CDR2 YFSETQ. The CDR3 sequence is CASRADRGIADTQYF. CDR3 nucleotide sequence: TGCGCCAGCAGGGCTGACAGGGGGATCGCAGATACGCAGTATTTT.